One and the same sample provided the 9 T cell receptor beta chains below, sequenced in a study of blood T cell repertoires in COVID-19. Clones were sequenced by immunoSEQ multiplex PCR, and TCRdb holds only the in-frame ones, with some missing. The sample shows roughly 60,000 clones, 80% to 90% of them seen only once. The source material was peripheral blood. These receptors were collected from a man aged 80 or over with acute or convalescent COVID-19.

This clone was seen a few times. This rearrangement joins TRBV3-1 (or the pseudogene TRBV3-2) to TRBJ1-5; TRBD1 aligns across 9 bases. Germline lookup yields CDR1 LGHDT and CDR2 YNNKEL (reference sequence). CDR3 length equals 14 residues. Unmatched junction bases numbered 8, after V lost 4 bases and J lost 10 bases. This chain's CDR3 is CASSRSGTGTPQHF. The CDR3 region has the DNA TGTGCCAGCAGCCGTTCCGGGACAGGGACACCCCAGCATTTT.

This chain links TRBV11-3 with TRBJ2-7, with D uncertain. CDR3 length: 12 amino acids. Germline values: CDR1 SGHNT, CDR2 YENEEA. Trimming left V 2 bases short and J 4 bases short, with 6 bases between. CDR3 amino acids: CASSLRVYEQYF. The CDR3 DNA reads as TGTGCCAGCAGCTTACGAGTTTACGAGCAGTACTTC.

The CDR3 is CASTGTSGGQYF. As DNA, the CDR3 is TGTGCCAGCACCGGGACTAGCGGGGGGCAGTACTTC. V is TRBV2 and J is TRBJ2-7; 14 bases fit TRBD2. Germline trimming cut 7 bases from V and 9 bases from J; bases unmatched to any gene: 2. The CDR3 runs 12 residues. Germline V lookup: CDR1 SNHLY, CDR2 FYNNEI.

This clone was seen only a few times. V gene TRBV3-1 (or the pseudogene TRBV3-2) combines with J gene TRBJ2-2; D possibly corresponds to TRBD1 (6 bases). Deletions cut 2 bases from V and 6 bases from J, with 13 bases between. Looked up from germline, CDR1 is LGHDT and CDR2 is YNNKEL (reference sequence). The CDR3 spans 15 residues. The CDR3 here is CASSQPYRDPGELFF. DNA for the CDR3: TGTGCCAGCAGCCAACCCTACAGGGACCCCGGGGAGCTGTTTTTT.

This chain links TRBV19 with TRBJ2-7; the D is unclear. V was cut by 4 bases and J by 0 bases, with 10 bases left in between. The CDR3 length is 14 residues. Germline V gives CDR1 LNHDA, CDR2 SQIVND (reference sequence). The CDR3 sequence: CASSTMLSSYEQYF. The CDR3 DNA reads as TGTGCCAGTAGTACCATGTTGAGCTCCTACGAGCAGTACTTC. The variable domain in full, with the rest retrieved from reference TRBV19 and TRBJ2-7, is DGGITQSPKYLFRKEGQNVTLSCEQNLNHDAMYWYRQDPGQGLRLIYYSQIVNDFQKGDIAEGYSVSREKKESFPLTVTSAQKNPTAFYLCASSTMLSSYEQYFGPGTRLTVT.

V usage is TRBV7-6 and J usage is TRBJ2-7, with TRBD1 matching 7 bases. This CDR3 comprises 15 residues. Germline V gene sequence: CDR1 SGHVS, CDR2 FNYEAQ. V was pared by 4 bases and J by 4 bases, with 10 bases of the junction left unmatched. As DNA, the CDR3 is TGTGCCAGCAGCTCCTACCGGGACAGAGTATACGAGCAGTACTTC. Translated, it gives CASSSYRDRVYEQYF. The full variable domain, completed using reference TRBV7-6 and TRBJ2-7, is GAGVSQSPRYKVTKRGQDVALRCDPISGHVSLYWYRQALGQGPEFLTYFNYEAQQDKSGLPNDRFSAERPEGSISTLTIQRTEQRDSAMYRCASSSYRDRVYEQYFGPGTRLTVT.

The chain carries TRBV19 and TRBJ1-5, with D tentatively TRBD1 (5 bases). The CDR3 extends over 15 amino acids. Germline V gene data show CDR1 as LNHDA and CDR2 as SQIVND (reference sequence). Deletions cut 5 bases from V and 3 bases from J, with 14 bases between. As DNA, the CDR3 is TGTGCCAGTAGTCGCCAGGGTCGGAACAATCAGCCCCAGCATTTT. Translating it yields CASSRQGRNNQPQHF.

This chain joins TRBV18 and TRBJ2-7, with 9 bases matching TRBD1. CDR3 length: 15 amino acids. The germline V gene encodes CDR1 KGHSH and CDR2 LQKENI. V shed 0 bases and J 6 bases; nucleotides not matched to a gene: 6. The CDR3, as DNA: TGTGCCAGCTCACCACCCGCCGGGACAGGGCTCGAGCAGTACTTC. Amino acid sequence: CASSPPAGTGLEQYF.

J is TRBJ1-3 and V is TRBV5-1, with a tentative D call TRBD1 (5 bases). Germline lookup yields CDR1 SGHRS and CDR2 YFSETQ. This CDR3 is built from 15 residues. With 1 base removed from V and 4 bases from J, the gap between germline ends came to 12 bases. CDR3 in DNA: TGCGCCAGCAGCTTGCGGGAGGGGCAAGGAAACACCATATATTTT. This gives the protein CASSLREGQGNTIYF.